The entry that follows covers one T cell receptor beta chain sequence. Its cognate antigen is unknown. Clones were read by immunoSEQ multiplex PCR, and TCRdb kept only the in-frame ones, dropping some. The sample contains under 3,500 clones, approximately 86% of which appear only once. These data come from a study of brain metastases from non-small cell lung cancer. Study findings and constraints: In 55% to 70% of brain metastases, T-cell clones were expanded compared with matched primary tumors. T-cell infiltration was lower in brain metastases than primaries (P < 0.001).

The CDR3 covers 15 residues. Deletions cut 9 bases from V and 7 bases from J, with 21 bases between. Germline V CDR1 and CDR2: MDHEN, SYDVKM. Sequenced material: primary lung tumor tissue. This clonotype originated in a donor at least 40 years old with non-small cell lung cancer. The chain has TRBV28 and TRBJ2-2, with a tentative D call TRBD1 (5 bases). DNA for the CDR3: TGTGCCAGTTACCATGGGGCCCTTAGGGGCGGGGAGCTGTTTTTT. It is translated as CASYHGALRGGELFF.